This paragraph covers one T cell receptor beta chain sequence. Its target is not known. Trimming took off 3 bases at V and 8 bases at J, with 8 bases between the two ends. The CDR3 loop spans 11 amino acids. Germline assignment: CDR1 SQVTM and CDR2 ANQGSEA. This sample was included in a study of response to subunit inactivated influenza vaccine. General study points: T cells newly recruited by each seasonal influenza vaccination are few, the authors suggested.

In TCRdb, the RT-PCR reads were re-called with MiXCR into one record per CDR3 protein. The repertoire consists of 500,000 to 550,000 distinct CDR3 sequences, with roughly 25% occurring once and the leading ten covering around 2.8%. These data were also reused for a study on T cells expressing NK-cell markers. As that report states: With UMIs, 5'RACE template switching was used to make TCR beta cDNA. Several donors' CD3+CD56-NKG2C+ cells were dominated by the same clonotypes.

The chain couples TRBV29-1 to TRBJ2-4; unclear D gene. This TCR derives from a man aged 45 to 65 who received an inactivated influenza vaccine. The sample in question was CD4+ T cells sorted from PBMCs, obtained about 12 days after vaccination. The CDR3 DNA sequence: TGCAGCGTTGAGGTAGACGACATTCAGTACTTC. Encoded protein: CSVEVDDIQYF.